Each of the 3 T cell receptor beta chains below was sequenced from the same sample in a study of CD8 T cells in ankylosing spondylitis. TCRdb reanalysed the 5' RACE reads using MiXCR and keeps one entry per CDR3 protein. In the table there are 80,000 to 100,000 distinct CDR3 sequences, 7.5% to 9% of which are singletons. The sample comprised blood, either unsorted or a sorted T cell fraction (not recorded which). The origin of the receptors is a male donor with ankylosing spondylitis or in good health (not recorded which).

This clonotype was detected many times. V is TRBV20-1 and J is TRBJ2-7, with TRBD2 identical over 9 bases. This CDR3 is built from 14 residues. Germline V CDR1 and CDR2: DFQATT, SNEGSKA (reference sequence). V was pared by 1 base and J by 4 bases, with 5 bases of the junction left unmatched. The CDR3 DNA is TGCAGTGCTAGAGGTTTAGCGGGGGCTTACGAGCAGTACTTC. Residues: CSARGLAGAYEQYF.

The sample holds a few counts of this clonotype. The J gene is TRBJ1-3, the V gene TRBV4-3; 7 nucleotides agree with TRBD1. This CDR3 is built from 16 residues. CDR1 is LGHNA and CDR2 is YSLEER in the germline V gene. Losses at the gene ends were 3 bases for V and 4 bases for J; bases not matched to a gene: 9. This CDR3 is CASSQTLGTAGNTIYF. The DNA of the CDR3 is TGCGCCAGCAGCCAGACCCTCGGGACAGCCGGAAACACCATATATTTT.

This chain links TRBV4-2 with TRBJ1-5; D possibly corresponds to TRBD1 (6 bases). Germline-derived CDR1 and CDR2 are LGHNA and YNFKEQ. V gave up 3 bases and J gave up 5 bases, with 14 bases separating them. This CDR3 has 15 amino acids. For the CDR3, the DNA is TGTGCCAGCAGCCAGGGGGCGGCTATCGATCAGCCCCAGCATTTT. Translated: CASSQGAAIDQPQHF.